The 14 T cell receptor beta chains given below trace back to one sample, sequenced in a study of PD-1 blockade in classical Hodgkin lymphoma. Each patient relapsed following autologous stem cell transplantation, and prior brentuximab vedotin exposure differed. Assay: immunoSEQ multiplex PCR; the TCRdb copy retains only in-frame clones and omits some. The table has around 58,000 clones, about 92% seen once. Sequenced material: peripheral blood mononuclear cells (PBMCs), taken at baseline. These receptors were collected from a human donor with classical Hodgkin lymphoma.

V gene TRBV7-9 combines with J gene TRBJ1-1; D remains unclear. This CDR3 region has 13 residues. Germline CDR1 reads SEHNR; CDR2 reads FQNEAQ (reference sequence). V lost 8 bases and J lost 0, with 10 bases in between. As DNA, the CDR3 is TGTGCCAGCTTTGGCAGAATGAACACTGAAGCTTTCTTT. It is translated as CASFGRMNTEAFF.

The V gene is TRBV2, the J gene TRBJ2-1; TRBD2 matches 8 bases. This CDR3 has 18 residues. Trimming removed 10 bases from V and 0 bases from J; junction bases left unmatched: 17. The germline gives CDR1 SNHLY, CDR2 FYNNEI. CDR3 amino acids: CATLKRGPLRSSYNEQFF. The CDR3 region has the DNA TGTGCCACCCTTAAGCGGGGGCCCCTCAGAAGCTCCTACAATGAGCAGTTCTTC.

This clone was observed a single time. The chain uses TRBV29-1 and TRBJ1-1; TRBD1 matches at 7 bases. Germline V gives CDR1 SQVTM, CDR2 ANQGSEA. The V gene end was trimmed by 4 bases and the J gene end by 3 bases; junction bases not matched to a gene: 5. The CDR3 spans 13 residues. The CDR3 protein is CSVAEGAYTEAFF. In nucleotides, the CDR3 is TGCAGCGTTGCAGAGGGGGCTTACACTGAAGCTTTCTTT.

This chain uses TRBV18 with TRBJ1-1, with D possibly TRBD1 on 5 matching bases. V lost 3 bases, J lost 5 bases, and 13 bases lay in between. Looked up from germline, CDR1 is KGHSH and CDR2 is LQKENI. This CDR3 region has 14 residues. The CDR3 region has the DNA TGTGCCAGCTCACCTGTTACAGGCTTTACTGAAGCTTTCTTT. This translates into CASSPVTGFTEAFF. The full variable domain, rest sourced from reference TRBV18 and TRBJ1-1, is NAGVMQNPRHLVRRRGQEARLRCSPMKGHSHVYWYRQLPEEGLKFMVYLQKENIIDESGMPKERFSAEFPKEGPSILRIQQVVRGDSAAYFCASSPVTGFTEAFFGQGTRLTVV.

The V and J genes are TRBV18 and TRBJ2-2; D call uncertain. Germline CDR1 reads KGHSH; CDR2 reads LQKENI. V gave up 6 bases and J gave up 6 bases, with 17 bases separating them. The CDR3 loop spans 15 amino acids. The CDR3 DNA is TGTGCCAGCTCCTCAGACGTACATTACCCCGGGGAGCTGTTTTTT. This sequence encodes CASSSDVHYPGELFF.

This clone was found once. The CDR3 sequence is CASNVQGYINEQFF. Written as DNA, the CDR3 is TGTGCCAGCAACGTACAGGGTTATATCAATGAGCAGTTCTTC. The chain carries TRBV7-9 and TRBJ2-1, with a weak D call TRBD1 (6 bases). The CDR3 is made up of 14 amino acids. V lost 7 bases, J lost 6 bases, and 16 bases lay in between. Germline V CDR1 and CDR2: SEHNR, FQNEAQ (reference sequence).

The chain links TRBV6-1 to TRBJ1-1, with 8 bases lining up with TRBD1. The CDR3 length is 12 residues. Germline-derived CDR1 and CDR2 are MNHNS and SASEGT. V was pared by 7 bases and J by 7 bases, with 5 bases of the junction left unmatched. Here the CDR3 reads CASTPDRGEAFF. DNA for the CDR3: TGTGCCAGCACCCCCGACAGGGGTGAAGCTTTCTTT.

V is TRBV5-3 and J is TRBJ2-3; 16 bases agree with TRBD2. TRBV5-3 is reported as an ORF; its role is uncertain. This CDR3 is 17 amino acids long. The junction had 12 bases not matched to a gene; V was cut back by 8 bases and J by 6 bases. DNA for the CDR3: TGTGCCAGCTCTCTTCCGGGACTAGCGGGAGGGCCGGATACGCAGTATTTT. As protein: CASSLPGLAGGPDTQYF.

V usage is TRBV28 and J usage is TRBJ2-4, with D perhaps TRBD1 (7 bases). There are 16 residues in the CDR3. V was shortened by 3 bases and J by 8 bases, with 20 bases between the two germline ends. Germline CDR1 reads MDHEN; CDR2 reads SYDVKM. CDR3 region: CASSFPVQGGQDIQYF. The CDR3 DNA reads as TGTGCCAGCAGTTTTCCCGTCCAGGGGGGCCAAGACATTCAGTACTTC.

This sequence joins TRBV15 and TRBJ2-2, with D possibly being TRBD1 or TRBD2 (5 bases each). V lost 1 base and J 3 bases, leaving 6 bases between the germline ends. CDR1 is LNHNV, CDR2 YYDKDF, per germline (reference sequence). The CDR3 totals 14 residues. The CDR3 loop is CATSRGGDTGELFF. Here the CDR3 DNA reads TGTGCCACCAGCAGAGGAGGGGACACCGGGGAGCTGTTTTTT. The full variable domain, in which reference TRBV15 and TRBJ2-2 provide the parts outside the CDR3, is DAMVIQNPRYQVTQFGKPVTLSCSQTLNHNVMYWYQQKSSQAPKLLFHYYDKDFNNEADTPDNFQSRRPNTSFCFLDIRSPGLGDTAMYLCATSRGGDTGELFFGEGSRLTVL.

The V gene is TRBV5-6, the J gene TRBJ2-5; 10 bases line up with TRBD2. This CDR3 is 13 amino acids long. Trimming took 4 bases from V and 5 from J; bases not matched to a gene: 2. CDR1 is SGHDT and CDR2 is YYEEEE in the germline V gene. This CDR3 reads CASSGGLAETQYF. Written as DNA, the CDR3 is TGTGCCAGCAGCGGGGGACTAGCGGAGACCCAGTACTTC.

The chain uses TRBV7-2 and TRBJ1-2, with 7 bases lining up with TRBD1. CDR1 and CDR2 (germline): SGHTA, FQGNSA. The CDR3 length is 14 residues. The V and J ends lost 1 base and 5 bases, in that order; junction bases with no gene match: 4. CDR3 bases: TGTGCCAGCAGCTTAGGAGGACAGGCTTATGGCTACACCTTC. Amino acids: CASSLGGQAYGYTF.

V gene TRBV9 combines with J gene TRBJ2-7; tentatively, D is TRBD1 (8 bases). V was pared by 4 bases and J by 4 bases, with 18 bases between. Germline V gene sequence: CDR1 SGDLS, CDR2 YYNGEE. The CDR3 spans 15 residues. CDR3 DNA sequence: TGTGCCAGCAGCCACAGGGGGGGATTGGAGTACGAGCAGTACTTC. Translating it yields CASSHRGGLEYEQYF.

V gene TRBV27 combines with J gene TRBJ2-7; 9 nucleotides line up with TRBD1. Germline V lookup: CDR1 MNHEY, CDR2 SMNVEV (reference sequence). This CDR3 has 15 amino acids. V shed 5 bases and J 3 bases; nucleotides not matched to a gene: 8. Here the CDR3 reads CASSPEQGAVYEQYF. CDR3 DNA sequence: TGTGCCAGCAGTCCGGAACAGGGGGCGGTCTACGAGCAGTACTTC.